A selection of T cell receptor beta chains follows, all from one sample in a study of CD8 T cells in ankylosing spondylitis. Each CDR3 protein gets one entry after TCRdb re-called the 5' RACE reads with MiXCR. Of 670,000 or so distinct CDR3 sequences listed, 15% to 20% are singletons. Input material: blood, either unsorted or a sorted T cell fraction (not recorded which). Receptors originate from a male donor with ankylosing spondylitis. The CDR3 runs from the conserved cysteine through the conserved F or W. A D gene is named only where the DNA matches it firmly. Some rows have no size entry. The others give once, few or many, or a class for an expanded clone.

clone_size j_call v_call d_call cdr3_aa cdr3_nt
few TRBJ1-5 TRBV28 TRBD1 CASGKHRGYQPQHF TGTGCCAGCGGTAAACACAGGGGATATCAGCCCCAGCATTTT
few TRBJ2-2 TRBV3-1 TRBD2 CASSWSSGSPNTGELFF TGTGCCAGCAGCTGGAGTAGCGGGAGTCCGAACACCGGGGAGCTGTTTTTT
NA TRBJ2-7 TRBV5-1 TRBD2 CASRWGGSGGHYEQYF TGCGCCAGCAGATGGGGGGGTAGCGGGGGGCACTACGAGCAGTACTTC
NA TRBJ2-3 TRBV20-1 TRBD1 CSTSEGQGATDTQYF TGCAGTACGTCCGAAGGACAGGGGGCGACAGATACGCAGTATTTT
NA TRBJ2-3 TRBV29-1 NA CSVASGTDTQYF TGCAGCGTGGCTAGCGGCACAGATACGCAGTATTTT
few TRBJ2-5 TRBV10-2 NA CASSEGVADNGGGETQYF TGCGCCAGCAGTGAGGGGGTAGCGGACAATGGAGGAGGAGAGACCCAGTACTTC
NA TRBJ2-7 TRBV12-3/TRBV12-4 NA CASTGGRTGSYEQYF TGTGCCAGCACCGGGGGACGGACGGGGTCCTACGAGCAGTACTTC
NA TRBJ2-7 TRBV4-3 NA CASSQDLQKTYEQYF TGCGCCAGCAGCCAAGATCTACAGAAAACCTACGAGCAGTACTTC
NA TRBJ2-3 TRBV3-1 TRBD2 CASSQVAGSTDTQYF TGTGCCAGCAGCCAAGTAGCGGGGAGCACAGATACGCAGTATTTT
few TRBJ2-5 TRBV12-5 NA CASGLVLQTEGKETQYF TGTGCTAGTGGTTTGGTACTTCAGACAGAAGGGAAAGAGACCCAGTACTTC
few TRBJ2-4 TRBV15 NA CATSREVRGGGAKNIQYF TGTGCCACCAGCAGAGAGGTTCGGGGAGGGGGAGCCAAAAACATTCAGTACTTC
NA TRBJ1-2 TRBV2 NA CASSESPANYGYTF TGTGCCAGCAGTGAATCCCCAGCGAACTATGGCTACACCTTC
NA TRBJ1-1 TRBV7-2 TRBD1 CASSYRTGINTEAFF TGTGCCAGCAGCTATCGGACAGGCATCAACACTGAAGCTTTCTTT
NA TRBJ2-1 TRBV5-1 NA CASSQTTNEQFF TGCGCCAGCAGCCAAACAACGAATGAGCAGTTCTTC
few TRBJ2-1 TRBV12-3/TRBV12-4 NA CASSLERLARYNEQFF TGTGCCAGCAGTTTAGAACGCCTGGCACGCTACAATGAGCAGTTCTTC